The subject of this entry is one TCR beta chain. As handled by the study authors: It was from reference gene primer amplification that nucleated cell counts were estimated. The table came from immunoSEQ multiplex PCR; TCRdb's copy has only in-frame clones and leaves some out. V, J and clone size are taken as reported in that table, and D and trimming were inferred from the DNA itself. The sample lists under 300,000 clones, 75% to 90% occurring once. This sample was included in a study of blood T cell repertoires in COVID-19. Adults between about 18 and 89 years of age took part from 20 to 25 US areas. This CDR3 is 14 amino acids long. CDR1 and CDR2 (germline): MGHRA, YSYEKL. Losses at the gene ends were 3 bases for V and 9 bases for J; bases not matched to a gene: 8.

The sequenced sample was PBMCs or T cells enriched from blood (not recorded which). V and J are TRBV4-1 and TRBJ2-1, with 7 bases aligning to TRBD1. The sequence was collected from a middle-aged woman with acute COVID-19. The CDR3 DNA sequence: TGCGCCAGCAGCCAGGACAGGCCGGCAGCTGAGCAGTTCTTC. Its translation: CASSQDRPAAEQFF.